The source of this T cell receptor beta chain is a study of CD8+CD57+ T cells in acquired aplastic anemia. Background on the study: Sorting CD4+ and CD8+ cells gave DNA averaging approximately 3 ug. CD4+ reads averaged around 9.9 million in healthy donors. Study-level points and caveats: There were about 27 CD8+ CDR3 sequences that occurred in both patients and controls.

This clonotype was counted a few times. Its specificity is unknown. TCR beta VDJ and CDR3 profiling used genomic DNA as template. TCRdb recomputed calls from the reads with MiXCR, one row per CDR3 protein. This table has about 140,000 distinct CDR3 sequences, 35% to 50% appearing once. The junction had 9 bases not matched to a gene; V was cut back by 9 bases and J by 3 bases. This CDR3 comprises 15 residues. CDR1 and CDR2 from the germline V gene are KGHDR and SFDVKD. The sample taken for sequencing was sorted CD4+, CD8+, or CD8+CD57+ T cells (not recorded which) from PBMCs. This chain joins TRBV24-1 and TRBJ2-2; 7 bases align to TRBD2. The sequence derives from a human donor in good health, serving as a control. CDR3: CATSSGRRDTGELFF. CDR3 coding DNA: TGTGCCACCTCTAGCGGCAGGAGGGACACCGGGGAGCTGTTTTTT.